Following are 21 T cell receptor beta chains from one sample sequenced in a study of blood T cells in healthy people across ages (dated by TCRdb to about 2015). Library generation was performed with 5' RACE. A second PCR of about 6 to 12 cycles was run with a J-beta primer mix and a sample-barcoded 5' primer. The public reads were run again by TCRdb, first through fastp at Q25 and then through MiXCR, and only productive beta chains were kept. When rows share a CDR3 protein, they turn into one entry using the most common DNA and genes. The sample table holds around 1,800,000 distinct CDR3 sequences, of which approximately 39% were seen once. In total, the top ten clones hold 23% of the sample. The sequenced sample was blood. The receptors derive from a human donor in good health.

The genes are TRBV30 and TRBJ1-2; the D gene is possibly TRBD1 (5 bases). Trimming pared 0 bases from V and 4 bases from J, leaving 21 bases between. The germline V gene has CDR1 GTSNPN and CDR2 SVGIG (reference sequence). The CDR3 is 17 residues long. Here the CDR3 reads CAWSVSSRGLQIYGYTF. CDR3 nucleotide sequence: TGTGCCTGGAGTGTAAGCTCCCGGGGACTCCAGATCTATGGCTACACCTTC.

This sequence joins TRBV20-1 and TRBJ2-4; D gene uncertain. The DNA end is more similar to TRBJ2-7, so the J call may be wrong. This CDR3 spans 13 amino acids. From germline, CDR1 is DFQATT and CDR2 SNEGSKA (reference sequence). The CDR3 region has the DNA TGCAGTGCTAGACCCAGAGAGAGGTACGAGCAGTACTTC. It encodes CSARPRERYEQYF.

V usage is TRBV13 and J usage is TRBJ2-1; 11 nucleotides agree with TRBD2. With 5 bases clipped from V and 7 bases from J, the junction kept 7 bases outside the gene matches. Germline CDR1 is PRHDT and CDR2 is FYEKMQ (reference sequence). The CDR3 extends over 15 amino acids. The CDR3 nucleotides read TGTGCCAGCAGCCCTATTAGACTAGCGGGGAATGAGCAGTTCTTC. Translated, it gives CASSPIRLAGNEQFF.

This clonotype was observed a few times. V gene TRBV6-2 or TRBV6-3 combines with J gene TRBJ2-1, with D perhaps TRBD1 or TRBD2 (5 bases each). V dropped 1 base and J dropped 7 bases, with 8 bases sitting between them. The CDR3 is 13 residues long. Per germline, CDR1 MNHEY and CDR2 SVGEGT. CDR3 protein: CASSYLGVNEQFF. Written as DNA, the CDR3 is TGTGCCAGCAGTTACTTGGGGGTTAATGAGCAGTTCTTC.

The chain joins TRBV4-3 to TRBJ2-4, with TRBD1 matching 12 bases. Germline V gene lookup returns CDR1 LGHNA and CDR2 YSLEER. The length of the CDR3 is 16 residues. J was trimmed by 15 bases and V by 3 bases; bases with no gene match: 15. For the CDR3, the DNA is TGCGCCAGCAGCCACGATTACCGGGACAGGGGGCAGCGAGCGTACTTC. It encodes CASSHDYRDRGQRAYF.

This clonotype has just one count. The chain joins TRBV5-1 to TRBJ2-5, with 11 positions matching TRBD2. The CDR3 is 17 residues long. Germline values: CDR1 SGHRS, CDR2 YFSETQ. The V and J ends lost 2 bases and 6 bases, in that order; junction bases with no gene match: 12. This chain's CDR3 is CASSFGLAGILQKTQYF. In DNA form, the CDR3 reads TGCGCCAGCAGCTTTGGACTAGCGGGTATTTTACAAAAGACCCAGTACTTC. The variable domain in full, with the rest retrieved from reference TRBV5-1 and TRBJ2-5, is KAGVTQTPRYLIKTRGQQVTLSCSPISGHRSVSWYQQTPGQGLQFLFEYFSETQRNKGNFPGRFSGRQFSNSRSEMNVSTLELGDSALYLCASSFGLAGILQKTQYFGPGTRLLVL.

Points on this clonotype: One end of the junction varies from germline; a read error may be responsible. The chain couples TRBV6-2 or TRBV6-3 to TRBJ1-2; 9 bases match TRBD1. The germline CDR1 and CDR2 sequences are MNHEY and SVGEGT. The CDR3 runs 14 residues. CDR3 residues: CAGSLGQGSYGYTF. In nucleotides, the CDR3 is TGTGCCGGCAGCCTGGGACAGGGAAGCTATGGCTACACCTTC.

The rearrangement uses TRBV7-9 and TRBJ1-4; TRBD1 might be the D (6 bases). The V and J ends lost 6 bases and 7 bases respectively, with 12 bases between them. Germline lookup yields CDR1 SEHNR and CDR2 FQNEAQ (reference sequence). This CDR3 region has 13 residues. Written as DNA, the CDR3 is TGTGCCAGCAGTCAGACAGGCGGTGAAAAACTGTTTTTT. It yields the protein CASSQTGGEKLFF.

This chain links TRBV6-6 with TRBJ2-3, with 9 bases matching TRBD2. This CDR3 has 12 residues. Germline CDR1 is MNHNY and CDR2 is SVGAGI (reference sequence). Losses at the gene ends were 4 bases for V and 13 bases for J; bases not matched to a gene: 6. The CDR3 nucleotides are TGTGCCAGCAGTTGGGCTAGCGGGGTGGAGTATTTT. It encodes CASSWASGVEYF.

The V gene is TRBV7-8, the J gene TRBJ2-1, with D possibly being TRBD1 (5 bases). V lost 5 bases and J 10 bases, leaving 18 bases between the germline ends. This CDR3 contains 14 residues. The germline V gene has CDR1 SGHVS and CDR2 FQNEAQ. The CDR3 is CASSQTQGPYEQFF. CDR3 nucleotides: TGTGCCAGCAGCCAAACCCAGGGTCCGTACGAGCAGTTCTTC. Together with reference TRBV7-8 and TRBJ2-1, the CDR3 gives the full variable domain: GAGVSQSPRYKVAKRGQDVALRCDPISGHVSLFWYQQALGQGPEFLTYFQNEAQLDKSGLPSDRFFAERPEGSVSTLKIQRTQQEDSAVYLCASSQTQGPYEQFFGPGTRLTVL.

This clonotype was counted only a few times. The J gene is TRBJ2-1, the V gene TRBV7-2; the match to TRBD1 covers 9 bases. The CDR3 runs 15 residues. Trimming took 1 base from V and 7 from J; bases not matched to a gene: 5. Germline V gene data show CDR1 as SGHTA and CDR2 as FQGNSA. The CDR3 bases are TGTGCCAGCAGCTTAGACAGGGGGCGACGGAATGAGCAGTTCTTC. This codes for CASSLDRGRRNEQFF.

This clonotype was seen a few times. J is TRBJ1-5 and V is TRBV7-2, with 7 bases aligning to TRBD1. CDR3 length: 16 amino acids. Germline V lookup: CDR1 SGHTA, CDR2 FQGNSA. The J segment lost 0 bases and the V segment lost 4 bases, leaving 6 bases of the junction unmatched. CDR3 protein: CASSYTGVYSNQPQHF. As DNA, the CDR3 is TGTGCCAGCAGCTATACAGGGGTCTATAGCAATCAGCCCCAGCATTTT.

In regard to this clonotype: It may be a read error: a sequence one base away is much more abundant. The V and J genes are TRBV29-1 and TRBJ2-1; no clear D gene. Between the trimmed V and J ends, which lost 1 base and 10 bases, there was a span of 20 bases. Germline values: CDR1 SQVTM, CDR2 ANQGSEA. The CDR3 runs 15 residues. CDR3 coding DNA: TGCAGCGTTGAAGGACCCGTAGGGTCGTCCTACGAGCAGTTCTTC. Residues: CSVEGPVGSSYEQFF.

This clonotype was counted only a few times. V and J are TRBV7-2 and TRBJ2-5; perhaps TRBD2 as D (6 bases). Germline V lookup: CDR1 SGHTA, CDR2 FQGNSA. The CDR3 runs 14 residues. Trimming took 5 bases from V and 11 from J, leaving 21 bases between them. CDR3 DNA: TGTGCCAGCAGCCAAGGTGCGGGGCCTCGGGAGCAGTACTTC. Translation gives CASSQGAGPREQYF.

The chain employs TRBV5-1 and TRBJ2-5; D might be TRBD1 (5 bases). The V and J ends lost 7 bases and 0 bases respectively, with 10 bases between them. The germline V gene encodes CDR1 SGHRS and CDR2 YFSETQ. The CDR3 is 13 amino acids. DNA of the CDR3: TGCGCCAGCCATTCCAGGGACCAAGAGACCCAGTACTTC. Translation gives CASHSRDQETQYF.

The table lists this clonotype with a few counts. This chain connects TRBV11-2 to TRBJ1-2; D perhaps matches TRBD1 (6 bases). This CDR3 is 14 amino acids long. Germline lookup yields CDR1 SGHAT and CDR2 FQNNGV. The V gene lost 5 bases and the J gene lost 5 bases, with 15 bases spanning the gap. CDR3 in DNA: TGTGCCAGCAGCCAGGGGATGGGGCTTTATGGCTACACCTTC. Encoded protein: CASSQGMGLYGYTF. The variable domain in full, with the rest retrieved from reference TRBV11-2 and TRBJ1-2, is EAGVAQSPRYKIIEKRQSVAFWCNPISGHATLYWYQQILGQGPKLLIQFQNNGVVDDSQLPKDRFSAERLKGVDSTLKIQPAKLEDSAVYLCASSQGMGLYGYTFGSGTRLTVV.

In its sample, this clonotype was seen many times. The chain employs TRBV6-2 or TRBV6-3 and TRBJ2-7, with TRBD1 matching over 9 bases. The V and J ends lost 6 bases and 1 base, in that order; junction bases with no gene match: 7. The CDR3 is made up of 15 amino acids. The V gene's germline CDR1 is MNHEY and CDR2 SVGEGT. The CDR3: CASSRTGEVSYEQYF. The CDR3 coding sequence is TGTGCCAGCAGCCGGACAGGGGAGGTTTCCTACGAGCAGTACTTC.

The chain uses TRBV5-6 and TRBJ2-1, with a possible D match to TRBD2 (5 bases). Germline CDR1 SGHDT, CDR2 YYEEEE. Trimming pared 6 bases from V and 10 bases from J, leaving 17 bases between. The CDR3 length is 13 residues. CDR3 amino acids: CASTLTTLAEQFF. CDR3 DNA: TGTGCCAGCACCCTGACCACCCTAGCCGAGCAGTTCTTC.

In this sample, this clonotype turned up a few times. The chain's CDR3 is CASSTTGLNSPLHF. DNA for the CDR3: TGTGCCAGTTCGACGACAGGGCTCAATTCACCCCTCCACTTT. The chain couples TRBV9 to TRBJ1-6, with 7 bases lining up with TRBD1. Germline V gene lookup returns CDR1 SGDLS and CDR2 YYNGEE. This CDR3 is built from 14 residues. Trimming at V came to 8 bases and at J to 7 bases, leaving 9 bases not matched to a gene.

This clonotype appeared a few times. The V and J genes are TRBV7-9 and TRBJ2-4; D is possibly TRBD1 (6 bases). Trimming shortened V by 5 bases and J by 4 bases, and 12 bases separated the two germline ends. CDR3 length: 14 amino acids. CDR1 and CDR2 from the germline V gene are SEHNR and FQNEAQ (reference sequence). The CDR3 coding sequence is TGTGCCAGCAGCCAGACAACAGGGAAAAACATTCAGTACTTC. Encoded protein: CASSQTTGKNIQYF.

Many counts were recorded for this clonotype. This rearrangement joins TRBV2 to TRBJ2-5; D perhaps matches TRBD1 (6 bases). The V gene's germline CDR1 is SNHLY and CDR2 FYNNEI. The CDR3 is 13 amino acids. V was pared by 6 bases and J by 1 base, with 9 bases between. CDR3 sequence: CASSEDSQETQYF. CDR3 DNA: TGTGCCAGCAGCGAGGACAGCCAAGAGACCCAGTACTTC. Full variable domain (remainder filled in from reference TRBV2 and TRBJ2-5): EPEVTQTPSHQVTQMGQEVILRCVPISNHLYFYWYRQILGQKVEFLVSFYNNEISEKSEIFDDQFSVERPDGSNFTLKIRSTKLEDSAMYFCASSEDSQETQYFGPGTRLLVL.